Given below is one TCR beta chain in context. Its antigen remains unknown. The germline V and J ends were trimmed by 6 bases and 5 bases, with 14 bases remaining between them. Per the germline V gene, CDR1 is MNHEY and CDR2 is SVGEGT. The CDR3 length is 14 residues. Universal primer sites and UMIs were introduced during 5'RACE template-switching synthesis of TCR cDNA. TCRdb fed the 5' RACE reads into MiXCR, producing one record per CDR3 protein. The repertoire includes 250,000 to 400,000 distinct CDR3 sequences, over 4% of them detected once, and approximately 25% sits in the top ten. The data were taken from a study of T cells after yellow fever vaccination. General study results and limits: Reappearance after the booster was observed for most primary-vaccination clones (around 96% CD4, over 70% CD8). The appearance of a small share of clonotypes in both CD4 and CD8 compartments was observed.

The sample was PBMCs, taken 5 days after the yellow fever booster vaccination. The V and J genes are TRBV6-2 or TRBV6-3 and TRBJ2-1; D might be TRBD1 (6 bases). The sequence came from a man between 18 and 35 years old who received the YFV17D yellow fever vaccine. CDR3 sequence reads: CASRGAEGHNEQFF. The CDR3, as DNA: TGTGCCAGCAGGGGGGCCGAGGGCCACAATGAGCAGTTCTTC.